The 31 T cell receptor beta chains presented below share a single source sample, sequenced in a study of cytomegalovirus exposure and HLA in healthy donors (dated by TCRdb to the late 2010s). Libraries came from the immunoSEQ multiplex PCR assay. For the multiplex PCR, a mixture combining 60 forward primers for TCR Vbeta segments and 13 reverse primers for TCR Jbeta segments was used. The table comes from immuneACCESS by way of TCRdb, which keeps in-frame sequences with V and J called. Part of the clones is missing from these tables; in studies checked, under half for an unresolved V gene and the rest for unknown reasons. For this sample, the table gives roughly 110,000 clones. The biggest ten clones account for approximately 6.8% of the sample. The sequenced sample consisted of PBMCs. These receptors came from a middle-aged man in good health and CMV-seropositive.

The V and J genes are TRBV5-4 and TRBJ2-7, with a weak D call TRBD2 (6 bases). From germline, CDR1 is SGHNT and CDR2 YYREEE (reference sequence). The CDR3 loop spans 14 amino acids. The V end lost 1 base, the J end lost 2 bases, and 10 bases lay between the germline ends. DNA for the CDR3: TGTGCCAGCAGCTTGAAACTAGCCCCCTACGAGCAGTACTTC. It encodes CASSLKLAPYEQYF.

The rearrangement links TRBV2 to TRBJ2-7; 8 bases match TRBD1. Germline V gives CDR1 SNHLY, CDR2 FYNNEI. CDR3 length equals 14 residues. After removal of 7 bases from V and 2 bases from J, the junction contained 7 bases not matched to a gene. In DNA form, the CDR3 reads TGTGCCAGCACCAAAGGGACAGGAGCCTACGAGCAGTACTTC. Its protein is CASTKGTGAYEQYF.

The CDR3 sequence: CAPVSGEYEQYF. In nucleotides, the CDR3 is TGCGCACCGGTTAGCGGGGAATACGAGCAGTACTTC. The V and J genes are TRBV10-1 and TRBJ2-7; 8 bases line up with TRBD2. Germline V gene data show CDR1 as WNHNN and CDR2 as SYGVQD (reference sequence). The CDR3 has 12 residues.

The CDR3 bases are TGCGCCAGCAGCTACCTTCCCTGGGGAGAGGACACCGGGGAGCTGTTTTTT. The encoded protein is CASSYLPWGEDTGELFF. This rearrangement joins TRBV4-1 to TRBJ2-2; maybe TRBD2 (5 bases). Between the trimmed V and J ends, which lost 5 bases and 3 bases, there was a span of 19 bases. Germline CDR1 is MGHRA and CDR2 is YSYEKL. This CDR3 contains 17 residues.

The chain recombines TRBV5-1 with TRBJ1-4; D is perhaps TRBD1 (6 bases). The length of the CDR3 is 16 residues. V was cut by 0 bases and J by 0 bases, with 9 bases left in between. Germline V lookup: CDR1 SGHRS, CDR2 YFSETQ. The CDR3 is CASSLGAGATNEKLFF. The CDR3 DNA follows: TGCGCCAGCAGCTTGGGAGCAGGGGCAACTAATGAAAAACTGTTTTTT.

This chain joins TRBV6-1 and TRBJ2-3; 7 positions agree with TRBD1. J was trimmed by 4 bases and V by 6 bases; bases with no gene match: 10. CDR3 length: 15 residues. Germline lookup yields CDR1 MNHNS and CDR2 SASEGT. CDR3 sequence reads: CASRRGRLVPDTQYF. The CDR3 DNA sequence: TGTGCCAGCAGGAGGGGGCGATTAGTACCAGATACGCAGTATTTT.

This chain joins TRBV1 and TRBJ2-1; TRBD2, the D gene given by the table, was not confirmed from the DNA. TRBV1 is noted as a pseudogene. CDR3 size: 15 residues. The CDR3 sequence: CTSSPMAGGINEQFF. The DNA of the CDR3 is TGCACCAGCAGCCCCATGGCGGGAGGTATCAATGAGCAGTTCTTC.

About this clone: The sample has other DNA sequences that encode this CDR3 too. The chain couples TRBV9 to TRBJ1-2, with TRBD1 identical over 7 bases. V lost 5 bases to trimming and J lost 2 bases; unmatched junction nucleotides: 6. The CDR3 sequence is 14 residues long. CDR1 SGDLS and CDR2 YYNGEE come from the germline V gene. CDR3 DNA: TGTGCCAGCAGTCTCTCGGGACAGAACTATGGCTACACCTTC. Its translation is CASSLSGQNYGYTF.

The chain carries TRBV5-4 and TRBJ1-1; 7 bases are a match to TRBD1. The germline V gene has CDR1 SGHNT and CDR2 YYREEE (reference sequence). The CDR3 is 14 residues long. Trimming took 6 bases from V and 3 from J; bases not matched to a gene: 8. The CDR3 coding sequence is TGTGCCAGCACCCCGGACAGGTGGGACACTGAAGCTTTCTTT. As protein: CASTPDRWDTEAFF. Complete variable domain (other parts from reference TRBV5-4 and TRBJ1-1): ETGVTQSPTHLIKTRGQQVTLRCSSQSGHNTVSWYQQALGQGPQFIFQYYREEENGRGNFPPRFSGLQFPNYSSELNVNALELDDSALYLCASTPDRWDTEAFFGQGTRLTVV.

CDR3 in amino acids: CASNSRLADTGELFF. The CDR3 DNA reads as TGTGCCAGCAATAGCCGGCTAGCGGACACCGGGGAGCTGTTTTTT. The chain is built from TRBV2 and TRBJ2-2; TRBD2 aligns across 7 bases. Germline CDR1 is SNHLY and CDR2 is FYNNEI. The CDR3 spans 15 residues. J was trimmed by 3 bases and V by 7 bases; bases with no gene match: 8.

The chain combines TRBV7-9 with TRBJ1-5; D call uncertain. CDR3 length equals 14 residues. Germline V gene data show CDR1 as SEHNR and CDR2 as FQNEAQ (reference sequence). Trimming took 3 bases from V and 5 from J, leaving 11 bases between them. The CDR3: CASSLSSRDQPQHF. As DNA, the CDR3 is TGTGCCAGCAGCTTGTCGTCGCGGGATCAGCCCCAGCATTTT.

This chain links TRBV2 with TRBJ1-5; D might be TRBD1 (5 bases). V lost 5 bases and J 6 bases, leaving 11 bases between the germline ends. The CDR3 extends over 13 amino acids. Germline V gives CDR1 SNHLY, CDR2 FYNNEI. The CDR3 loop is CASSQDKPQPQHF. As DNA, the CDR3 is TGTGCCAGCAGTCAGGACAAACCTCAGCCCCAGCATTTT.

The CDR3 sequence: CASSPLAYPRTQYF. The CDR3 bases are TGTGCCAGCAGCCCTCTAGCGTACCCAAGGACCCAGTACTTC. This rearrangement joins TRBV5-4 to TRBJ2-5; possible D gene TRBD2, 6 bases. This CDR3 is 14 amino acids long. The germline gives CDR1 SGHNT, CDR2 YYREEE (reference sequence). V lost 4 bases and J lost 7, with 17 bases in between.

The chain couples TRBV5-4 to TRBJ1-2, with TRBD1 matching 10 bases. Losses at the gene ends were 4 bases for V and 2 bases for J; bases not matched to a gene: 8. The CDR3 has 16 residues. CDR1 is SGHNT and CDR2 is YYREEE in the germline V gene (reference sequence). The CDR3 reads CASSLGDRGNNYGYTF. The CDR3, as DNA: TGTGCCAGCAGCCTGGGGGACAGGGGCAACAACTATGGCTACACCTTC.

This rearrangement joins TRBV19 to TRBJ1-4; 7 nucleotides match TRBD1. Germline V gives CDR1 LNHDA, CDR2 SQIVND (reference sequence). J was trimmed by 7 bases and V by 1 base; bases with no gene match: 3. This CDR3 has 14 residues. DNA of the CDR3: TGTGCCAGTAGTATAGGACAGGGCAGTGAAAAACTGTTTTTT. This encodes CASSIGQGSEKLFF.

The chain combines TRBV23-1 with TRBJ2-2; TRBD1 aligns across 7 bases. TRBV23-1 has ORF status, its function being uncertain. CDR3 length equals 18 residues. V trimming: 2 bases; J trimming: 1 base; junction bases outside the gene matches: 10. The CDR3 DNA follows: TGCGCCAGCAGTCAACGACAGGGCCTATCTTTGAACACCGGGGAGCTGTTTTTT. Translating gives CASSQRQGLSLNTGELFF.

The V call is TRBV11-2, the J call TRBJ1-2; the D gene is possibly TRBD1 (6 bases). Deletions cut 3 bases from V and 6 bases from J, with 14 bases between. Looked up from germline, CDR1 is SGHAT and CDR2 is FQNNGV. The CDR3 totals 14 residues. CDR3 in amino acids: CASSFTGQRNGYTF. The CDR3 DNA sequence: TGTGCCAGCAGCTTTACAGGACAGAGGAATGGCTACACCTTC. Using reference TRBV11-2 and TRBJ1-2 for the parts outside the CDR3, the full variable domain is EAGVAQSPRYKIIEKRQSVAFWCNPISGHATLYWYQQILGQGPKLLIQFQNNGVVDDSQLPKDRFSAERLKGVDSTLKIQPAKLEDSAVYLCASSFTGQRNGYTFGSGTRLTVV.

The rearrangement uses TRBV13 and TRBJ2-4; no clear D. The germline V gene has CDR1 PRHDT and CDR2 FYEKMQ (reference sequence). CDR3 size: 17 residues. Trimming shortened V by 5 bases and J by 0 bases, and 17 bases separated the two germline ends. In nucleotides, the CDR3 is TGTGCCAGCAGCCGCCTTCACGAGTTTGGAGCCAAAAACATTCAGTACTTC. Its protein product is CASSRLHEFGAKNIQYF.

The rearrangement links TRBV27 to TRBJ1-5; D is unresolved. The CDR3 covers 16 residues. Trimming took 0 bases from V and 1 from J, leaving 10 bases between them. Germline values: CDR1 MNHEY, CDR2 SMNVEV (reference sequence). Here the CDR3 reads CASSLSRRESNQPQHF. CDR3 in DNA: TGTGCCAGCAGTTTATCGAGGAGAGAGAGCAATCAGCCCCAGCATTTT.

The chain uses TRBV6-5 and TRBJ2-2; no clear D. Germline values: CDR1 MNHEY, CDR2 SVGAGI. The length of the CDR3 is 12 residues. Deletions cut 5 bases from V and 6 bases from J, with 7 bases between. CDR3 in amino acids: CASSTVAGELFF. Here the CDR3 DNA reads TGTGCCAGCAGTACTGTAGCCGGGGAGCTGTTTTTT.

The chain has TRBV19 and TRBJ2-5, with a possible D match to TRBD2 (6 bases). The CDR3 spans 15 residues. CDR1 and CDR2 from the germline V gene are LNHDA and SQIVND (reference sequence). V lost 6 bases, J lost 9 bases, and 23 bases lay in between. CDR3 bases: TGTGCCAGTAGCGCAACCCGGGACTCTCGGGGACCCCAGTACTTC. This translates into CASSATRDSRGPQYF.

The J gene is TRBJ1-1, the V gene TRBV7-3, with D tentatively TRBD1 (5 bases). Germline CDR1 SGHTA, CDR2 FQGTGA. The CDR3 runs 15 residues. Trimming took 2 bases from V and 1 from J, leaving 11 bases between them. The CDR3 sequence: CASSLFQGKNTEAFF. The DNA of the CDR3 is TGTGCCAGCAGCTTATTTCAGGGTAAGAACACTGAAGCTTTCTTT.

V is TRBV18 and J is TRBJ2-5; perhaps TRBD2 as D (6 bases). The germline V gene encodes CDR1 KGHSH and CDR2 LQKENI. The CDR3 spans 15 residues. V was clipped by 3 bases and J by 2 bases, with 13 bases between them. The CDR3 DNA reads as TGTGCCAGCTCACCTCAGGTCGGGGGTCAAGAGACCCAGTACTTC. Protein sequence: CASSPQVGGQETQYF.

This chain uses TRBV18 with TRBJ2-7, with 8 bases matching TRBD1. Germline assignment: CDR1 KGHSH and CDR2 LQKENI. This CDR3 is built from 12 residues. Trimming cost V 6 bases and J 5 bases; bases outside gene matches: 3. CDR3 bases: TGTGCCAGCTCCGGACAGGGTAACGAGCAGTACTTC. This encodes CASSGQGNEQYF.

The rearrangement uses TRBV4-2 and TRBJ2-7; weak D call: TRBD1 (6 bases). The CDR3 has 17 amino acids. Per the germline V gene, CDR1 is LGHNA and CDR2 is YNFKEQ. The V gene lost 0 bases and the J gene lost 7 bases, with 22 bases spanning the gap. DNA for the CDR3: TGTGCCAGCAGCCAAGATTCCCAGGACAGCATACGGAGGGAGCAGTACTTC. Encoded protein: CASSQDSQDSIRREQYF.

V and J are TRBV4-3 and TRBJ2-2, with TRBD2 matching over 7 bases. Losses at the gene ends were 2 bases for V and 5 bases for J; bases not matched to a gene: 5. The germline V gene has CDR1 LGHNA and CDR2 YSLEER. The CDR3 has 15 amino acids. CDR3 coding DNA: TGCGCCAGCAGCCAAAGCGGGATGGGAACCGGGGAGCTGTTTTTT. This codes for CASSQSGMGTGELFF.

This chain uses TRBV5-6 with TRBJ2-2; possible D gene TRBD1, 5 bases. The CDR3 runs to 15 residues. V lost 4 bases and J 6 bases, leaving 16 bases between the germline ends. Per germline, CDR1 SGHDT and CDR2 YYEEEE. The CDR3: CASSRTTTGPGELFF. The CDR3 region has the DNA TGTGCCAGCAGCCGAACCACTACAGGTCCCGGGGAGCTGTTTTTT.

The V call is TRBV6-5, the J call TRBJ1-5; 7 nucleotides align to TRBD1. This CDR3 has 13 amino acids. Germline CDR1 MNHEY, CDR2 SVGAGI. The trim removed 3 bases at V and 6 bases at J, leaving 2 bases unmatched. CDR3 DNA sequence: TGTGCCAGCAGTTATACAGGGGCTCAGCCCCAGCATTTT. It codes for CASSYTGAQPQHF.

This rearrangement joins TRBV2 to TRBJ2-7; TRBD2 matches 9 bases. V was clipped by 7 bases and J by 0 bases; unmatched bases: 7. The CDR3 length is 15 residues. Germline V gene sequence: CDR1 SNHLY, CDR2 FYNNEI. The CDR3, as DNA: TGTGCCAGCAAGAGGGGTAGCGGGAGCTCCTACGAGCAGTACTTC. Translating gives CASKRGSGSSYEQYF. Supplemented by reference TRBV2 and TRBJ2-7, the full variable domain reads EPEVTQTPSHQVTQMGQEVILRCVPISNHLYFYWYRQILGQKVEFLVSFYNNEISEKSEIFDDQFSVERPDGSNFTLKIRSTKLEDSAMYFCASKRGSGSSYEQYFGPGTRLTVT.

The chain combines TRBV19 with TRBJ2-1; D remains ambiguous. Trimming took 4 bases from V and 0 from J, leaving 13 bases between them. The CDR3 length is 16 residues. Per germline, CDR1 LNHDA and CDR2 SQIVND (reference sequence). The CDR3 reads CASSNPRGSSYNEQFF. The CDR3 DNA follows: TGTGCCAGTAGTAATCCCCGCGGAAGCTCCTACAATGAGCAGTTCTTC.

Concerning this clone itself: Other DNA sequences in this sample translate to the same CDR3. The rearrangement uses TRBV20-1 and TRBJ1-4, with D perhaps matching TRBD1 (5 bases). Germline V gives CDR1 DFQATT, CDR2 SNEGSKA (reference sequence). The CDR3 loop spans 11 amino acids. The V gene lost 6 bases and the J gene lost 8 bases, with 10 bases spanning the gap. The CDR3 DNA reads as TGCAGTGCGGGGCGTGGGGAAAAACTGTTTTTT. Amino acid sequence: CSAGRGEKLFF.